These 15 T cell receptor beta chains originate from one sample sequenced in a study of blood T cell repertoires in COVID-19. Produced via immunoSEQ multiplex PCR; TCRdb's table is partial and in-frame only. The table has approximately 220,000 clones, around four fifths seen once; the top ten hold 27%. The sample consisted of peripheral blood. These receptors all come from a middle-aged man with acute or convalescent COVID-19.

The chain carries TRBV5-5 and TRBJ2-2; 9 nucleotides agree with TRBD2. Germline values: CDR1 SGHKS, CDR2 YYEKEE (reference sequence). The V and J ends lost 4 bases and 5 bases, in that order; junction bases with no gene match: 3. CDR3 length: 14 amino acids. CDR3 amino acids: CASSVAGATGELFF. The CDR3 coding sequence is TGTGCCAGCAGCGTAGCGGGAGCTACCGGGGAGCTGTTTTTT.

The J gene is TRBJ2-1, the V gene TRBV11-2, with 11 bases that match TRBD2. V dropped 4 bases and J dropped 9; count of bases not matched to a gene: 5. The germline V gene has CDR1 SGHAT and CDR2 FQNNGV. The CDR3 runs to 14 residues. DNA for the CDR3: TGTGCCAGCAGCTCGATAGCGGGAGGGGGTGAGCAGTTCTTC. Its translation is CASSSIAGGGEQFF. Using reference TRBV11-2 and TRBJ2-1 for the parts outside the CDR3, the full variable domain is EAGVAQSPRYKIIEKRQSVAFWCNPISGHATLYWYQQILGQGPKLLIQFQNNGVVDDSQLPKDRFSAERLKGVDSTLKIQPAKLEDSAVYLCASSSIAGGGEQFFGPGTRLTVL.

The rearrangement uses TRBV15 and TRBJ2-7, with 10 positions matching TRBD1. Trimming removed 0 bases from V and 6 bases from J; junction bases left unmatched: 11. The CDR3 totals 17 residues. CDR1 LNHNV and CDR2 YYDKDF come from the germline V gene (reference sequence). In DNA form, the CDR3 reads TGTGCCACCAGCAGAGATTTGCCCCCGGGACAGGGGAGCGAGCAGTACTTC. It is translated as CATSRDLPPGQGSEQYF. Full variable domain (rest looked up from reference TRBV15 and TRBJ2-7): DAMVIQNPRYQVTQFGKPVTLSCSQTLNHNVMYWYQQKSSQAPKLLFHYYDKDFNNEADTPDNFQSRRPNTSFCFLDIRSPGLGDTAMYLCATSRDLPPGQGSEQYFGPGTRLTVT.

J is TRBJ1-4 and V is TRBV6-5; TRBD1 aligns across 9 bases. This CDR3 spans 15 amino acids. The junction had 1 base not matched to a gene; V was cut back by 2 bases and J by 3 bases. Germline CDR1 and CDR2: MNHEY and SVGAGI. The chain's CDR3 is CASSYGTGSNEKLFF. In nucleotides, the CDR3 is TGTGCCAGCAGTTACGGGACAGGGTCTAATGAAAAACTGTTTTTT.

The genes are TRBV19 and TRBJ2-7, with D possibly matching TRBD1 (5 bases). Germline values: CDR1 LNHDA, CDR2 SQIVND (reference sequence). The CDR3 consists of 13 residues. The ends were cut back, 8 bases at V and 2 bases at J, with 13 bases in the middle. The CDR3 bases are TGTGCCAGTGAGACAGAGCCCACCTACGAGCAGTACTTC. Its protein product is CASETEPTYEQYF.

The chain links TRBV6-5 to TRBJ1-2, with a weak D call TRBD1 (5 bases). Trimming took 7 bases from V and 7 from J, leaving 19 bases between them. In germline, CDR1 is MNHEY, CDR2 SVGAGI. The CDR3 loop spans 14 amino acids. The CDR3 loop reads CASNYGGISTGYTF. Written as DNA, the CDR3 is TGTGCCAGCAACTATGGGGGGATCTCTACTGGCTACACCTTC.

The chain couples TRBV5-6 to TRBJ1-2; 7 nucleotides align to TRBD1. Germline V gives CDR1 SGHDT, CDR2 YYEEEE. The CDR3 covers 13 residues. V lost 4 bases, J lost 7 bases, and 7 bases stayed unmatched. The CDR3 protein is CASSVGTGAGYTF. DNA for the CDR3: TGTGCCAGCAGCGTAGGTACAGGGGCTGGCTACACCTTC. Drawing the rest from reference TRBV5-6 and TRBJ1-2, the complete variable domain is DAGVTQSPTHLIKTRGQQVTLRCSPKSGHDTVSWYQQALGQGPQFIFQYYEEEERQRGNFPDRFSGHQFPNYSSELNVNALLLGDSALYLCASSVGTGAGYTFGSGTRLTVV.

This clone was seen once. V and J are TRBV18 and TRBJ2-1; 8 bases are a match to TRBD2. Germline CDR1 and CDR2: KGHSH and LQKENI. The CDR3 is 16 amino acids. V lost 3 bases to trimming and J lost 7 bases; unmatched junction nucleotides: 11. The DNA of the CDR3 is TGTGCCAGCTCACCGCTAGCGGCGCCGGGAGGGAATGAGCAGTTCTTC. Its translation: CASSPLAAPGGNEQFF.

The CDR3 spells CASSQDRAGNTIYF. CDR3 nucleotides: TGCGCCAGCAGCCAAGACAGGGCTGGAAACACCATATATTTT. The chain links TRBV4-3 to TRBJ1-3; tentative D call: TRBD1 (5 bases). There are 14 residues in the CDR3. V lost 0 bases, J lost 2 bases, and 5 bases lay in between. Germline V gene sequence: CDR1 LGHNA, CDR2 YSLEER.

The count of this clone is one. The rearrangement links TRBV4-1 to TRBJ2-1; the match to TRBD1 covers 8 bases. The germline V gene encodes CDR1 MGHRA and CDR2 YSYEKL. J gave up 7 bases and V 3 bases, and 14 bases lay outside the gene matches. The length of the CDR3 is 17 residues. The CDR3 is CASSHPTQGAGINEQFF. For the CDR3, the DNA is TGCGCCAGCAGCCACCCGACGCAGGGGGCCGGCATAAATGAGCAGTTCTTC.

The V gene is TRBV27, the J gene TRBJ2-7; TRBD1 aligns across 10 bases. Unmatched junction bases numbered 8, after V lost 5 bases and J lost 4 bases. The germline CDR1 and CDR2 sequences are MNHEY and SMNVEV (reference sequence). The CDR3 runs 15 residues. The CDR3 DNA is TGTGCCAGCAGTCGCCCCGGGACAGGGGTATACGAGCAGTACTTC. Translated: CASSRPGTGVYEQYF.

This chain links TRBV7-9 with TRBJ2-3; D perhaps matches TRBD1 (6 bases). V was pared by 4 bases and J by 0 bases, with 11 bases between. The germline CDR1 and CDR2 sequences are SEHNR and FQNEAQ (reference sequence). The CDR3 runs to 15 residues. The CDR3: CASSWGTTSTDTQYF. The CDR3 coding sequence is TGTGCCAGCAGCTGGGGGACAACGAGCACAGATACGCAGTATTTT.

The chain uses TRBV4-1 and TRBJ2-3; tentatively, D is TRBD2 (5 bases). The CDR3 is 17 residues long. Germline loops: CDR1 MGHRA, CDR2 YSYEKL. Trimming removed 0 bases at V and 0 bases at J, with 13 bases between. DNA of the CDR3: TGCGCCAGCAGCCAAGATGAGAGGCGGGCCAGCACAGATACGCAGTATTTT. Its protein product is CASSQDERRASTDTQYF.

This clone is a singleton in its sample. The rearrangement links TRBV5-1 to TRBJ1-4, with D unresolved. V was cut by 5 bases and J by 5 bases, with 10 bases left in between. Germline V CDR1 and CDR2: SGHRS, YFSETQ. The CDR3 sequence is 13 residues long. The CDR3 DNA sequence: TGCGCCAGCAGTCCCCCCCAGAATGAAAAACTGTTTTTT. Translating it yields CASSPPQNEKLFF.

The rearrangement links TRBV7-2 to TRBJ2-7; a weak D match, TRBD1 (6 bases). The germline V gene has CDR1 SGHTA and CDR2 FQGNSA. The CDR3 length is 14 residues. V lost 6 bases and J 1 base, leaving 13 bases between the germline ends. CDR3 in DNA: TGTGCCAGCAGGGCACAGGGAGCATCCTACGAGCAGTACTTC. It encodes CASRAQGASYEQYF.